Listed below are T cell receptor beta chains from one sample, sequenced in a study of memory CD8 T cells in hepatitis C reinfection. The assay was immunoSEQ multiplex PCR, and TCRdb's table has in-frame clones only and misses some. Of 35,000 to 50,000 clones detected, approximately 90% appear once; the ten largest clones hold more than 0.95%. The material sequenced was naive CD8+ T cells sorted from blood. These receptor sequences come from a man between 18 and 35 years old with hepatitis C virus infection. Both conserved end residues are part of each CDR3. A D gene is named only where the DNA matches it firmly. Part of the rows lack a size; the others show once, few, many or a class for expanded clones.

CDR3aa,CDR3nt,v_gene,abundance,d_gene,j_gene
CASSLRAGSGPNTEAFF,TGTGCCAGCAGCTTAAGGGCCGGTTCAGGGCCGAACACTGAAGCTTTCTTT,TRBV7-3,once,-,TRBJ1-1
CATGGSRETQYF,TGCGCTACGGGCGGGAGTAGAGAGACCCAGTACTTC,TRBV28,-,TRBD2,TRBJ2-5
CASGWTGATEAFF,TGTGCCAGCGGATGGACAGGGGCCACTGAAGCTTTCTTT,TRBV27,-,TRBD1,TRBJ1-1
CASGPTTNYEQYF,TGTGCCAGCGGACCAACGACTAATTACGAGCAGTACTTC,TRBV27,-,-,TRBJ2-7
CAIPSGGNYNEQFF,TGTGCCATCCCTTCGGGGGGGAACTACAATGAGCAGTTCTTC,TRBV7-8,-,TRBD2,TRBJ2-1
CASSLRLGKETQYF,TGTGCCAGCAGCTTACGACTAGGGAAAGAGACCCAGTACTTC,TRBV7-9,-,-,TRBJ2-5
CASSDTDRLVTSSYNEQFF,TGTGCCAGCAGCGATACGGACAGGTTGGTAACCAGCTCCTACAATGAGCAGTTCTTC,TRBV7-9,-,TRBD1,TRBJ2-1
CSVEGLAGEYEQFF,TGCAGCGTTGAGGGACTAGCGGGAGAGTATGAGCAGTTCTTC,TRBV29-1,-,TRBD2,TRBJ2-1
CASSIGQGNTEAFF,TGTGCCAGTAGTATCGGACAGGGGAACACTGAAGCTTTCTTT,TRBV19,once,TRBD1,TRBJ1-1
CASRDRVTNNSPLHF,TGCGCCAGCAGGGACAGGGTAACCAATAATTCACCCCTCCACTTT,TRBV5-1,-,TRBD1,TRBJ1-6
CASSVVAGVTYEQYF,TGTGCCAGCAGTGTAGTAGCGGGAGTGACCTACGAGCAGTACTTC,TRBV6-1,few,TRBD2,TRBJ2-7
CASSLDSYNEQFF,TGTGCCAGCAGCTTGGACAGCTACAATGAGCAGTTCTTC,TRBV5-4,-,-,TRBJ2-1
CASNRGHEQYF,TGTGCCAGCAACAGGGGGCACGAGCAGTACTTC,TRBV27,-,TRBD1,TRBJ2-7
CASSLSGTGVYEQYF,TGTGCCAGTAGTTTGTCCGGGACAGGGGTCTACGAGCAGTACTTC,TRBV19,once,TRBD1,TRBJ2-7
CASRRQGSFRQPQHF,TGTGCCAGCAGACGACAGGGTAGTTTCCGTCAGCCCCAGCATTTT,TRBV28,-,TRBD1,TRBJ1-5
CASSSPTSTAYEQYF,TGTGCCAGCAGCTCGCCGACTAGCACCGCCTACGAGCAGTACTTC,TRBV11-2,-,TRBD2,TRBJ2-7
CASSSQVGDTQYF,TGTGCCAGCAGTTCTCAGGTCGGAGATACGCAGTATTTT,TRBV27,-,-,TRBJ2-3
CASSPTGNTEAFF,TGTGCCAGCAGCCCGACAGGGAACACTGAAGCTTTCTTT,TRBV7-3,-,-,TRBJ1-1